A selection of T cell receptor beta chains follows, all from one sample in a study of blood T cell repertoires in COVID-19. TCRdb's copy holds only in-frame clones and misses some; the assay was immunoSEQ multiplex PCR. The profile shows about 200,000 clones, 70% to 90% of them singletons. Sample: peripheral blood. The receptor source for this set is a man between 60 and 70 years old with acute or convalescent COVID-19. Each CDR3 is given with its conserved first and last residue. The D gene is left open where the match is weak. Only some rows state a clone size, as once, few, many or a class for expanded clones.

v_gene: TRBV24-1
d_gene: TRBD1
abundance: once
j_gene: TRBJ2-2
CDR3nt: TGTGCCACCAGTGATTTAAAGGTCCCCGGGACAGGGGGCACCGGGGAGCTGTTTTTT
CDR3aa: CATSDLKVPGTGGTGELFF

v_gene: TRBV3-1/TRBV3-2
d_gene: TRBD2
abundance: NA
j_gene: TRBJ2-1
CDR3nt: TGTGCCAGCAGCCCTTCTGGGGTAGCGGGAGGTGGAGAGCAGTTCTTC
CDR3aa: CASSPSGVAGGGEQFF

v_gene: TRBV23-1
d_gene: TRBD1
abundance: NA
j_gene: TRBJ1-1
CDR3nt: TGCGCCAGCAGGACGGGACAGCTGAACACTGAAGCTTTCTTT
CDR3aa: CASRTGQLNTEAFF

v_gene: TRBV18
d_gene: NA
abundance: NA
j_gene: TRBJ2-7
CDR3nt: TGTGCCAGCTCAACGACAGGATTCCAGGGCGAGCAGTACTTC
CDR3aa: CASSTTGFQGEQYF

v_gene: TRBV4-1
d_gene: TRBD1
abundance: NA
j_gene: TRBJ2-6
CDR3nt: TGCGCCAGCAGCCAGCAGGGGCAGGGGGTCGGGTTTGGGGCCAACGTCCTGACTTTC
CDR3aa: CASSQQGQGVGFGANVLTF

v_gene: TRBV6-5
d_gene: TRBD2
abundance: NA
j_gene: TRBJ2-7
CDR3nt: TGTGCCAGCAGTTATGCTAGCGGGAGAAGAGACGAGCAGTACTTC
CDR3aa: CASSYASGRRDEQYF

v_gene: TRBV28
d_gene: TRBD1
abundance: NA
j_gene: TRBJ1-4
CDR3nt: TGTGCCAGCAGTCTTCAGGGGGCGAGAGAAAAACTGTTTTTT
CDR3aa: CASSLQGAREKLFF

v_gene: TRBV11-1
d_gene: TRBD2
abundance: NA
j_gene: TRBJ2-7
CDR3nt: TGTGCCAGCAGCTCTACTAGGCGGGAGCTGGGCGAGCAGTACTTC
CDR3aa: CASSSTRRELGEQYF

v_gene: TRBV10-3
d_gene: TRBD1
abundance: NA
j_gene: TRBJ2-5
CDR3nt: TGTGCCATCAGGGGACAGGGGGAGGAGACCCAGTACTTC
CDR3aa: CAIRGQGEETQYF

v_gene: TRBV6-5
d_gene: TRBD1
abundance: NA
j_gene: TRBJ1-2
CDR3nt: TGTGCCAGCAGTCTTTGGAGGGGGACAGCGGATGGCTACACCTTC
CDR3aa: CASSLWRGTADGYTF

v_gene: TRBV14
d_gene: NA
abundance: NA
j_gene: TRBJ1-2
CDR3nt: TGTGCCAGCAGCAAAAGGCTCGAGGGCGGCTACACCTTC
CDR3aa: CASSKRLEGGYTF

v_gene: TRBV28
d_gene: NA
abundance: NA
j_gene: TRBJ1-2
CDR3nt: TGTGCCAGCAGGTCTGGACGGGAGTACGGGTACACCTTC
CDR3aa: CASRSGREYGYTF

v_gene: TRBV9
d_gene: TRBD2
abundance: NA
j_gene: TRBJ2-1
CDR3nt: TGTGCCAGCAGCGTAGGGGTTAGCGGGATACTCAATGAGCAGTTCTTC
CDR3aa: CASSVGVSGILNEQFF

v_gene: TRBV2
d_gene: TRBD1
abundance: once
j_gene: TRBJ2-2
CDR3nt: TGTGCCAGCAGCCACTCAGTGACAGGGCATGGGAAGCTGTTTTTT
CDR3aa: CASSHSVTGHGKLFF

v_gene: TRBV20-1
d_gene: TRBD2
abundance: NA
j_gene: TRBJ2-1
CDR3nt: TGCAGTGCTAGTAAGTTGGCGGGAGAATCCTACAATGAGCAGTTCTTC
CDR3aa: CSASKLAGESYNEQFF

v_gene: TRBV5-1
d_gene: TRBD1
abundance: NA
j_gene: TRBJ1-5
CDR3nt: TGCGCCAGCAGCTTGTCCCTCCACAGGGGACGAAATCAGCCCCAGCATTTT
CDR3aa: CASSLSLHRGRNQPQHF

v_gene: TRBV18
d_gene: TRBD2
abundance: NA
j_gene: TRBJ2-7
CDR3nt: TGTGCCAGCTCACCCTTAGCGGGCAGCTCCTACGAGCAGTACTTC
CDR3aa: CASSPLAGSSYEQYF

v_gene: TRBV2
d_gene: TRBD1
abundance: NA
j_gene: TRBJ2-7
CDR3nt: TGTGCCAGCAAGTGGGACAGGGACTCCTACGAGCAGTACTTC
CDR3aa: CASKWDRDSYEQYF

v_gene: TRBV18
d_gene: NA
abundance: many
j_gene: TRBJ2-7
CDR3nt: TGTGCCAGCTCACCACCGCCGGGCTACGAGCAGTACTTC
CDR3aa: CASSPPPGYEQYF

v_gene: TRBV20-1
d_gene: TRBD2
abundance: NA
j_gene: TRBJ2-3
CDR3nt: TGCAGTGCTAGTGAGGTAGCGGGGGTCACAGATACGCAGTATTTT
CDR3aa: CSASEVAGVTDTQYF

v_gene: TRBV6-5
d_gene: TRBD1
abundance: once
j_gene: TRBJ1-1
CDR3nt: TGTGCCAGCAGTTACGGGGACAGCCGGGCTGAAGCTTTCTTT
CDR3aa: CASSYGDSRAEAFF

v_gene: TRBV24-1
d_gene: TRBD2
abundance: NA
j_gene: TRBJ2-3
CDR3nt: TGTGCCACCAGTGGGGCGGGAGGCGGGACAGATACGCAGTATTTT
CDR3aa: CATSGAGGGTDTQYF

v_gene: TRBV5-1
d_gene: TRBD1
abundance: NA
j_gene: TRBJ2-7
CDR3nt: TGCGCCAGCTTACTAACAGGGGATCCTTCCTACGAGCAGTACTTC
CDR3aa: CASLLTGDPSYEQYF

v_gene: TRBV30
d_gene: TRBD1
abundance: few
j_gene: TRBJ1-2
CDR3nt: TGTGCCTGGAACAGGGGGCCGGGCTACACCTTC
CDR3aa: CAWNRGPGYTF

v_gene: TRBV5-1
d_gene: NA
abundance: NA
j_gene: TRBJ2-7
CDR3nt: TGCGCCAGCAGCGGGGCCTCCTACGAGCAGTACTTC
CDR3aa: CASSGASYEQYF

v_gene: TRBV18
d_gene: TRBD2
abundance: NA
j_gene: TRBJ2-7
CDR3nt: TGTGCCAGCTCACCAAGGCTAGCGGCTGCCTACGAGCAGTACTTC
CDR3aa: CASSPRLAAAYEQYF

v_gene: TRBV28
d_gene: NA
abundance: NA
j_gene: TRBJ2-4
CDR3nt: TGTGCCAGCAGTTTGATGGCGTCAGGAAACATTCAGTACTTC
CDR3aa: CASSLMASGNIQYF

v_gene: TRBV5-1
d_gene: TRBD1
abundance: NA
j_gene: TRBJ1-6
CDR3nt: TGCGCCAGCAGCTTGGCACAGGGGAATTCACCCCTCCACTTT
CDR3aa: CASSLAQGNSPLHF